The clone carrying this T cell receptor beta chain has more than one count but fewer than ten. Its antigen is currently unknown. This entry comes from a study of post-analysis software for immune sequencing data. In the study overall: Courses of disease covered relapsing-remitting, secondary progressive and progressive-relapsing multiple sclerosis. Study-wide results and caveats: Significantly decreased normalized Chao1 diversity was recorded for multiple sclerosis patients relative to controls.

TCR beta cDNA libraries included unique molecular identifiers. Out of 1 to 10 million T cells, roughly 0.5 million cDNA molecules were generated. TCRdb ran MiXCR on the PCR reads and lists one entry per CDR3 protein. This sample has approximately 730,000 distinct CDR3 sequences, with 46% found just once. Material: blood. This receptor was identified in a girl aged 10 to 17 with multiple sclerosis.

CDR3 in DNA: TGTGCCAGCAGCTCGCCGTATATAATTGAGCAGTTCTTC. Its translation: CASSSPYIIEQFF. V usage is TRBV5-8 and J usage is TRBJ2-1; no clear D. This CDR3 is built from 13 residues. The germline gives CDR1 SGHTS, CDR2 YDEGEE. V was trimmed by 3 bases and J by 9 bases, leaving 13 bases between them. Variable domain in full (rest from reference TRBV5-8 and TRBJ2-1): EAGVTQSPTHLIKTRGQQATLRCSPISGHTSVYWYQQALGLGLQFLLWYDEGEERNRGNFPPRFSGRQFPNYSSELNVNALELEDSALYLCASSSPYIIEQFFGPGTRLTVL.